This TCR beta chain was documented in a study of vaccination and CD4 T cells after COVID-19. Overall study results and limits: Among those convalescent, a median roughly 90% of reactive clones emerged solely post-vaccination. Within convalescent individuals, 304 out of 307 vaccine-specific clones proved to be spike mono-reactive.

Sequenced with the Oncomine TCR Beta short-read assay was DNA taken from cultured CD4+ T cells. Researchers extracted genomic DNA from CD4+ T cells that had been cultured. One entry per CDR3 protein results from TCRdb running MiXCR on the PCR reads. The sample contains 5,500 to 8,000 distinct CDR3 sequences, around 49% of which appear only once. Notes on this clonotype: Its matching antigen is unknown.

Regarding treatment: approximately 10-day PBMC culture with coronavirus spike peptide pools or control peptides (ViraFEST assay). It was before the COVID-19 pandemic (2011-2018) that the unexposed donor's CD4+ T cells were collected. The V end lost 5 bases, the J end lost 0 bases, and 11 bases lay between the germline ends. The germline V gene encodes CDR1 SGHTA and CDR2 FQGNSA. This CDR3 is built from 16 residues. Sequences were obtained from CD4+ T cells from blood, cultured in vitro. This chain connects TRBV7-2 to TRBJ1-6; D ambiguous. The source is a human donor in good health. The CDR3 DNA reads TGTGCCAGCAGCCCCTTCCTAAGCTCCTATAATTCACCCCTCCACTTT. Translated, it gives CASSPFLSSYNSPLHF.